The 13 T cell receptor beta chains reported below all come from one sample, sequenced in a study of blood T cell repertoires in COVID-19. Data came from immunoSEQ multiplex PCR; TCRdb stores just in-frame clones and leaves some out. The profile covers roughly 180,000 clones, with roughly 84% appearing a single time and more than 5% taken by the ten largest. Sample: peripheral blood. Source of these receptors: a woman aged 45-65 years with COVID-19, enrolled during active disease.

This rearrangement joins TRBV5-6 to TRBJ2-1; D not resolved. Looked up from germline, CDR1 is SGHDT and CDR2 is YYEEEE. The CDR3 has 12 residues. Between the trimmed V and J ends, which lost 2 bases and 4 bases, there was a span of 4 bases. This CDR3 reads CASSFEYNEQFF. In nucleotides, the CDR3 is TGTGCCAGCAGCTTTGAGTACAATGAGCAGTTCTTC.

The rearrangement links TRBV7-3 to TRBJ2-2, with 8 nucleotides matching TRBD1. Germline loops: CDR1 SGHTA, CDR2 FQGTGA. Trimming took 5 bases from V and 4 from J; bases not matched to a gene: 3. The CDR3 loop spans 14 amino acids. This CDR3 reads CASSPGQATGELFF. CDR3 DNA sequence: TGTGCCAGCAGCCCGGGACAGGCCACCGGGGAGCTGTTTTTT.

The rearrangement uses TRBV10-2 and TRBJ1-1, with D perhaps TRBD1 (5 bases). CDR3 size: 14 residues. V was cut by 2 bases and J by 5 bases, with 12 bases left in between. Germline CDR1 reads WSHSY; CDR2 reads SAAADI. The CDR3 loop is CASSEAGVRTEAFF. CDR3 coding DNA: TGCGCCAGCAGTGAGGCGGGGGTTAGAACTGAAGCTTTCTTT.

CDR3 coding DNA: TGCGCCAGCAGCCCAACGGAGGCTAGCACCGGGGAGCTGTTTTTT. It translates to CASSPTEASTGELFF. This chain uses TRBV4-1 with TRBJ2-2; D may be TRBD2 (5 bases). V was trimmed by 4 bases and J by 4 bases, leaving 13 bases between them. This CDR3 has 15 residues. Germline CDR1 reads MGHRA; CDR2 reads YSYEKL.

The V gene is TRBV7-6, the J gene TRBJ1-3, with TRBD1 matching 11 bases. CDR3 size: 19 residues. V lost 2 bases and J lost 4; bases outside the gene matches: 13. Germline-derived CDR1 and CDR2 are SGHVS and FNYEAQ. CDR3 bases: TGTGCCAGCAGCTTACGTTGGACAGGGGGCCTTACGGGAGGAAACACCATATATTTT. Its protein product is CASSLRWTGGLTGGNTIYF.

The chain employs TRBV25-1 and TRBJ1-2, with TRBD1 as a possible D gene (5 bases). Trimming took off 1 base at V and 11 bases at J, with 14 bases between the two ends. The CDR3 is 13 residues long. Germline CDR1 and CDR2: MGHDK and SYGVNS. The CDR3 DNA is TGTGCCAGCAGTGAATTGGGGGACTCATCGTACACCTTC. It encodes CASSELGDSSYTF.

This clone was seen many times. CDR3 residues: CASSLETGDYGYTF. CDR3 in DNA: TGTGCCAGCAGCTTAGAGACAGGGGACTATGGCTACACCTTC. The J gene is TRBJ1-2, the V gene TRBV7-9, with TRBD1 matching 8 bases. Trimming cost V 1 base and J 3 bases; bases outside gene matches: 1. There are 14 residues in the CDR3. The germline V gene has CDR1 SEHNR and CDR2 FQNEAQ (reference sequence).

The chain carries TRBV10-3 and TRBJ1-2; D is uncertain. V was cut by 7 bases and J by 7 bases, with 19 bases left in between. The CDR3 is 14 amino acids. Germline-derived CDR1 and CDR2 are ENHRY and SYGVKD. Written as DNA, the CDR3 is TGTGCCATCAACCAAATCGAGGAGGGAGGTGGCTACACCTTC. It specifies CAINQIEEGGGYTF.

V and J are TRBV24-1 and TRBJ2-3, with no clear D. This CDR3 comprises 15 residues. The germline V gene has CDR1 KGHDR and CDR2 SFDVKD. V lost 4 bases and J lost 1, with 11 bases in between. CDR3 sequence (DNA): TGTGCCACCAGTGACCCCGGTCCCGGCACAGATACGCAGTATTTT. Protein product: CATSDPGPGTDTQYF.

This clone was recorded once. V and J are TRBV7-2 and TRBJ2-5; TRBD2 aligns across 10 bases. This CDR3 is 15 amino acids long. Germline V lookup: CDR1 SGHTA, CDR2 FQGNSA. Losses at the gene ends were 2 bases for V and 7 bases for J; bases not matched to a gene: 7. In DNA form, the CDR3 reads TGTGCCAGCAGCTTAAGGCTAGCGGGGGAAGTGACCCAGTACTTC. Translating gives CASSLRLAGEVTQYF.

This chain joins TRBV5-6 and TRBJ2-3; maybe TRBD1 (6 bases). CDR3 length: 15 residues. Trimming shortened V by 0 bases and J by 6 bases, and 14 bases separated the two germline ends. Germline CDR1 is SGHDT and CDR2 is YYEEEE. The CDR3 protein is CASSLGDINSDTQYF. As DNA, the CDR3 is TGTGCCAGCAGCTTGGGGGACATCAACTCGGATACGCAGTATTTT.

The genes are TRBV6-2 or TRBV6-3 and TRBJ1-3; D might be TRBD1 (5 bases). Deletions cut 2 bases from V and 0 bases from J, with 11 bases between. Germline CDR1 MNHEY, CDR2 SVGEGT. The CDR3 sequence is 16 residues long. The DNA for the CDR3 is TGTGCCAGCAGTTACAGACAGACAAACTCTGGAAACACCATATATTTT. Translated: CASSYRQTNSGNTIYF.

The rearrangement uses TRBV21-1 and TRBJ1-1; the table's D call TRBD1 went unverified against the DNA. TRBV21-1 is reported as a pseudogene. The CDR3 runs to 15 residues. CDR3 loop: CASSKGDRDRAEAFF. The CDR3 region has the DNA TGTGCCAGCAGCAAAGGGGACAGGGATAGAGCTGAAGCTTTCTTT.